This entry lists 23 T cell receptor beta chains sequenced from one sample in a study of control samples from healthy donors and cancer patients (dated by TCRdb to 2019 to 2021). The receptor library was made with the immunoSEQ multiplex PCR assay. Sourced from immuneACCESS, this table was stored by TCRdb with only in-frame sequences that have V and J called. A share of the clones is absent; for the studies checked, an unresolved V gene accounts for under half, and the remainder has no known explanation. Within this sample are about 180,000 clones, with around 90% of them counted one time only. The ten largest clonotypes hold 1.2% to 1.5% of the sample. Sequencing was done on a sample of blood. The receptors here all came from a woman aged 45 to 65 in good health.

The chain carries TRBV19 and TRBJ2-1, with 9 nucleotides matching TRBD1. Germline values: CDR1 LNHDA, CDR2 SQIVND (reference sequence). This CDR3 region has 13 residues. Trimming at V came to 6 bases and at J to 9 bases, leaving 6 bases not matched to a gene. The CDR3 DNA reads as TGTGCCAGTAGATTACAGGGGGCGGGTGAGCAGTTCTTC. Protein: CASRLQGAGEQFF.

The V gene is TRBV5-4, the J gene TRBJ2-5; 8 nucleotides align to TRBD2. Germline V CDR1 and CDR2: SGHNT, YYREEE (reference sequence). CDR3 size: 16 residues. V gave up 0 bases and J gave up 1 base; unmatched junction bases: 5. The CDR3 loop is CASSLGIAGGQETQYF. CDR3 in DNA: TGTGCCAGCAGCTTGGGTATTGCGGGGGGCCAAGAGACCCAGTACTTC. Drawing the rest from reference TRBV5-4 and TRBJ2-5, the complete variable domain is ETGVTQSPTHLIKTRGQQVTLRCSSQSGHNTVSWYQQALGQGPQFIFQYYREEENGRGNFPPRFSGLQFPNYSSELNVNALELDDSALYLCASSLGIAGGQETQYFGPGTRLLVL.

V usage is TRBV7-9 and J usage is TRBJ2-5, with a tentative D call TRBD2 (5 bases). With 8 bases removed from V and 1 base from J, the gap between germline ends came to 20 bases. The CDR3 consists of 16 residues. The germline V gene encodes CDR1 SEHNR and CDR2 FQNEAQ (reference sequence). CDR3 coding DNA: TGTGCCAGCGTCCCCACAAAGAGCGGAGGCCAAGAGACCCAGTACTTC. Translated: CASVPTKSGGQETQYF. The whole variable domain, filled in from reference TRBV7-9 and TRBJ2-5, reads DTGVSQNPRHKITKRGQNVTFRCDPISEHNRLYWYRQTLGQGPEFLTYFQNEAQLEKSRLLSDRFSAERPKGSFSTLEIQRTEQGDSAMYLCASVPTKSGGQETQYFGPGTRLLVL.

The chain links TRBV7-9 to TRBJ2-7; D is ambiguous. CDR1 and CDR2 from the germline V gene are SEHNR and FQNEAQ (reference sequence). Trimming cost V 6 bases and J 4 bases, with 4 bases left between them. The CDR3 has 10 residues. The CDR3: CASRGYEQYF. In nucleotides, the CDR3 is TGTGCCAGCAGGGGATACGAGCAGTACTTC.

The V gene is TRBV6-2 or TRBV6-3, the J gene TRBJ2-5, with 13 bases matching TRBD2. The V segment lost 6 bases and the J segment 4 bases; nucleotides outside the gene matches: 8. The CDR3 length is 16 residues. Germline V CDR1 and CDR2: MNHEY, SVGEGT. CDR3 in amino acids: CASSSGLAGAGETQYF. CDR3 DNA sequence: TGTGCCAGCAGCTCCGGACTAGCGGGAGCTGGAGAGACCCAGTACTTC.

The chain has TRBV7-2 and TRBJ1-1, with a weak D call TRBD1 (5 bases). V was trimmed by 0 bases and J by 8 bases, leaving 7 bases between them. The length of the CDR3 is 12 residues. Germline CDR1 is SGHTA and CDR2 is FQGNSA. The CDR3 DNA sequence: TGTGCCAGCAGCTTAGCGCGGGGGGAAGCTTTCTTT. Its translation: CASSLARGEAFF.

This clone has a handful of counts. Additional DNA sequences in this sample encode the identical CDR3. The rearrangement joins TRBV7-9 to TRBJ1-1; D uncertain. This CDR3 has 14 residues. V was cut by 1 base and J by 1 base, with 7 bases left in between. In germline, CDR1 is SEHNR, CDR2 FQNEAQ (reference sequence). The CDR3 protein is CASSLGTANTEAFF. The CDR3 DNA sequence: TGTGCCAGCAGCTTAGGAACAGCGAACACTGAAGCTTTCTTT.

The chain carries TRBV27 and TRBJ1-6; no definite D call. Deletions cut 7 bases from V and 10 bases from J, with 17 bases between. CDR1 and CDR2 (germline): MNHEY, SMNVEV (reference sequence). The CDR3 loop spans 14 amino acids. The CDR3 bases are TGTGCCAGCAATAATCACGGCCAGAGCTCACCCCTCCACTTT. This sequence encodes CASNNHGQSSPLHF.

The chain recombines TRBV19 with TRBJ1-5, with TRBD1 matching over 8 bases. The CDR3 runs 14 residues. Germline V gene data show CDR1 as LNHDA and CDR2 as SQIVND (reference sequence). The V and J ends lost 10 bases and 1 base, in that order; junction bases with no gene match: 6. CDR3 sequence (DNA): TGTGCCACCAGGGGGCCGGTGAGCAATCAGCCCCAGCATTTT. Protein product: CATRGPVSNQPQHF. The whole variable domain, filled in from reference TRBV19 and TRBJ1-5, reads DGGITQSPKYLFRKEGQNVTLSCEQNLNHDAMYWYRQDPGQGLRLIYYSQIVNDFQKGDIAEGYSVSREKKESFPLTVTSAQKNPTAFYLCATRGPVSNQPQHFGDGTRLSIL.

The J gene is TRBJ2-1, the V gene TRBV27; 9 positions agree with TRBD1. After removal of 5 bases from V and 8 bases from J, the junction contained 7 bases not matched to a gene. The CDR3 contains 14 residues. CDR1 and CDR2 from the germline V gene are MNHEY and SMNVEV (reference sequence). CDR3 DNA sequence: TGTGCCAGCAGTGGGATACAGGGGGCCCATGAGCAGTTCTTC. It yields the protein CASSGIQGAHEQFF.

This chain links TRBV24-1 with TRBJ2-1, with D hard to call. The CDR3 spans 15 residues. Deletions cut 5 bases from V and 0 bases from J, with 10 bases between. Germline loops: CDR1 KGHDR, CDR2 SFDVKD. Here the CDR3 reads CATSALSGSYNEQFF. The CDR3 nucleotides read TGTGCCACCAGTGCTCTCTCGGGCTCCTACAATGAGCAGTTCTTC.

The V gene is TRBV7-9, the J gene TRBJ2-6, with D possibly being TRBD1 (5 bases). This CDR3 region has 17 residues. Trimming removed 1 base from V and 1 base from J, with 11 bases in between. CDR1 is SEHNR and CDR2 is FQNEAQ in the germline V gene (reference sequence). This chain's CDR3 is CASSLEGLRSGANVLTF. For the CDR3, the DNA is TGTGCCAGCAGCTTAGAGGGGCTCCGGTCTGGGGCCAACGTCCTGACTTTC. Filled out from reference TRBV7-9 and TRBJ2-6, the complete variable domain reads DTGVSQNPRHKITKRGQNVTFRCDPISEHNRLYWYRQTLGQGPEFLTYFQNEAQLEKSRLLSDRFSAERPKGSFSTLEIQRTEQGDSAMYLCASSLEGLRSGANVLTFGAGSRLTVL.

This rearrangement joins TRBV7-2 to TRBJ1-2, with D perhaps matching TRBD1 (5 bases). The ends were cut back, 1 base at V and 2 bases at J, with 11 bases in the middle. Per germline, CDR1 SGHTA and CDR2 FQGNSA. This CDR3 is 15 amino acids long. CDR3 sequence reads: CASSLGYRTNYGYTF. The CDR3, as DNA: TGTGCCAGCAGCTTAGGGTACAGGACGAACTATGGCTACACCTTC.

The V call is TRBV4-1, the J call TRBJ1-3; no firm D call. The CDR3 consists of 18 residues. Germline CDR1 is MGHRA and CDR2 is YSYEKL. V lost 4 bases and J 2 bases, leaving 21 bases between the germline ends. Written as DNA, the CDR3 is TGCGCCAGCAGCCCTTCGGGCAGGTCGGGTCGCGCTGGAAACACCATATATTTT. This codes for CASSPSGRSGRAGNTIYF.

The rearrangement joins TRBV7-3 to TRBJ2-5; weak D call: TRBD2 (6 bases). CDR1 SGHTA and CDR2 FQGTGA come from the germline V gene. This CDR3 is built from 14 residues. The V end lost 5 bases, the J end lost 2 bases, and 12 bases lay between the germline ends. The CDR3 DNA sequence: TGTGCCAGCAGCCAAGGCGGGACTCAAGAGACCCAGTACTTC. Residues: CASSQGGTQETQYF.

The chain joins TRBV7-9 to TRBJ1-1; 8 bases agree with TRBD1. V shed 5 bases, J shed 1 base, and the junction held 9 bases outside the gene matches. The CDR3 extends over 16 amino acids. Germline values: CDR1 SEHNR, CDR2 FQNEAQ (reference sequence). CDR3 DNA sequence: TGTGCCAGCAGCGATCTCCACAGGGGGGCGAACACTGAAGCTTTCTTT. It is translated as CASSDLHRGANTEAFF. Complete variable domain (other parts from reference TRBV7-9 and TRBJ1-1): DTGVSQNPRHKITKRGQNVTFRCDPISEHNRLYWYRQTLGQGPEFLTYFQNEAQLEKSRLLSDRFSAERPKGSFSTLEIQRTEQGDSAMYLCASSDLHRGANTEAFFGQGTRLTVV.

The chain employs TRBV4-3 and TRBJ1-1; 10 nucleotides match TRBD1. The trim removed 5 bases at V and 1 base at J, leaving 4 bases unmatched. This CDR3 contains 15 residues. The germline CDR1 and CDR2 sequences are LGHNA and YSLEER. The CDR3 here is CASSSGTGANTEAFF. The CDR3 bases are TGCGCCAGCAGCTCCGGGACAGGGGCGAACACTGAAGCTTTCTTT.

The chain couples TRBV4-2 to TRBJ1-1; D is perhaps TRBD1 (6 bases). The CDR3 consists of 14 residues. Per germline, CDR1 LGHNA and CDR2 YNFKEQ. Trimming removed 2 bases at V and 7 bases at J, with 14 bases between. Here the CDR3 reads CASSQPDRGGEAFF. The CDR3 DNA reads as TGTGCCAGCAGCCAACCGGACAGAGGGGGTGAAGCTTTCTTT.

The chain carries TRBV21-1 and TRBJ1-4; the tabulated D call, TRBD1, remains unverified against the DNA. TRBV21-1 is annotated as a pseudogene. CDR3 length: 15 residues. The CDR3 DNA sequence: TGTGCCAGCAGCAAAAACATACCCCCAGGGGAAAAACTGTTTTTT. This sequence encodes CASSKNIPPGEKLFF.

CDR3 DNA sequence: TGTGCCAGCAGCTTAGGGGGCCAGGGATTCCTTAATGAAAAACTGTTTTTT. It translates to CASSLGGQGFLNEKLFF. The chain carries TRBV7-2 and TRBJ1-4; weak D call: TRBD1 (5 bases). This CDR3 comprises 17 residues. The germline CDR1 and CDR2 sequences are SGHTA and FQGNSA. The ends were cut back, 1 base at V and 4 bases at J, with 16 bases in the middle. The full variable domain, rest sourced from reference TRBV7-2 and TRBJ1-4, is GAGVSQSPSNKVTEKGKDVELRCDPISGHTALYWYRQSLGQGLEFLIYFQGNSAPDKSGLPSDRFSAERTGGSVSTLTIQRTQQEDSAVYLCASSLGGQGFLNEKLFFGSGTQLSVL.

The chain employs TRBV9 and TRBJ1-1; 8 bases agree with TRBD1. Germline-derived CDR1 and CDR2 are SGDLS and YYNGEE. The CDR3 length is 15 residues. J gave up 1 base and V 3 bases, and 5 bases lay outside the gene matches. As DNA, the CDR3 is TGTGCCAGCAGCGCCAACAGGGGGGGGAACACTGAAGCTTTCTTT. Its translation is CASSANRGGNTEAFF.

CDR3: CASTPTGERGQPQHF. CDR3 coding DNA: TGTGCCAGCACCCCTACAGGGGAACGTGGTCAGCCCCAGCATTTT. The chain employs TRBV6-5 and TRBJ1-5, with TRBD1 matching 7 bases. Unmatched junction bases numbered 12, after V lost 7 bases and J lost 6 bases. The CDR3 totals 15 residues. Germline V gene lookup returns CDR1 MNHEY and CDR2 SVGAGI.

The gene calls are TRBV5-1 and TRBJ1-1; 9 nucleotides match TRBD1. Germline CDR1 reads SGHRS; CDR2 reads YFSETQ. The CDR3 loop spans 15 amino acids. The V and J ends lost 7 bases and 7 bases, in that order; junction bases with no gene match: 14. The CDR3 reads CASAQGTRGQGEAFF. Here the CDR3 DNA reads TGCGCCAGCGCACAGGGAACGCGGGGACAGGGTGAAGCTTTCTTT.